This T cell receptor beta chain was captured in a study of blood T cells in healthy people across ages. Findings and caveats of the study: Researchers deemed the diversity estimates from one million T cells underestimates. Unknown donor CMV status possibly confounded expanded clonotype changes. A roughly linear age-dependent decrease characterized TCR beta diversity per million T cells.

The sample holds a few counts of this clonotype. The antigen is unknown. The CDR3 runs to 14 residues. Combining a sample-barcoded 5' primer with a J-beta primer mix, a second PCR ran for about 7 to 11 cycles. TCRdb reanalysed the 5' RACE reads using MiXCR and keeps one entry per CDR3 protein. Found here are some 700,000 distinct CDR3 sequences, 22% of them singletons; the top ten hold about 22%. The study drew donors from healthy Caucasian individuals in Russia aged about 6 to 90. The chain joins TRBV21-1 to TRBJ2-7; the DNA was not compared with TRBD2, the D call given in the table. TRBV21-1 is recorded as a pseudogene. Sequenced: blood. This sequence was found in a man in his 70s in good health. The CDR3, as DNA: TGTGCCAGCAGCTATCGGACTATCCCCTACGAGCAGTACGTC. Its protein is CASSYRTIPYEQYV.